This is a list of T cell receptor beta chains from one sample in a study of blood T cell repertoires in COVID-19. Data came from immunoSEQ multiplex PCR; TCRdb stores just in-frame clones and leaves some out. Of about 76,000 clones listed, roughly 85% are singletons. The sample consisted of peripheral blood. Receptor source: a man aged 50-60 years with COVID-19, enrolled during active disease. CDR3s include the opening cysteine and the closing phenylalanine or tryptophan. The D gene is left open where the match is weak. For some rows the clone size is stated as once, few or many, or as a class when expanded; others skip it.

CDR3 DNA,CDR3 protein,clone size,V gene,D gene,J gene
TGTGCCAGCGATCCGGGTCCGGCGGACGAGCAGTACTTC,CASDPGPADEQYF,.,TRBV7-9,.,TRBJ2-7
TGCAGCGTTGAGGTTCATAGCTCCTACAATGAGCAGTTCTTC,CSVEVHSSYNEQFF,once,TRBV29-1,.,TRBJ2-1
TGTGCCAGCAGCGCCGAGGGTAGGGTTTCACCCCTCCACTTT,CASSAEGRVSPLHF,.,TRBV9,.,TRBJ1-6
TGCGCCAGCAGTGACCTACCAGGAGATACGCAGTATTTT,CASSDLPGDTQYF,.,TRBV5-1,.,TRBJ2-3
TGCGCCAGCAGATCGCGGGATTTGAACACTGAAGCTTTCTTT,CASRSRDLNTEAFF,.,TRBV5-1,.,TRBJ1-1
TGTGCCAGCAGCTACAGGGGGCGCCTCGGCTATGGCTACACCTTC,CASSYRGRLGYGYTF,.,TRBV28,TRBD1,TRBJ1-2
TGTGCCAGCAGCGTGACAGTCGGCAGCGATGAAAAACTGTTTTTT,CASSVTVGSDEKLFF,.,TRBV11-2,.,TRBJ1-4
TGTGCCAGCAATACCCGGGGATGGAGTTACGAGCAGTACTTC,CASNTRGWSYEQYF,.,TRBV28,.,TRBJ2-7
TGTGCCAGCGGAGGTGGGACTAGCAGTAGCAATGAGCAGTTCTTC,CASGGGTSSSNEQFF,.,TRBV6-5,TRBD2,TRBJ2-1
TGCAGCGTTGTCCGGACAGGGGGGAGGACCGGGGAGCTGTTTTTT,CSVVRTGGRTGELFF,.,TRBV29-1,TRBD1,TRBJ2-2
TGTGCCACCAGTGATTGGGGAGTAGGACTGATACCCAATGAGCAGTTCTTC,CATSDWGVGLIPNEQFF,.,TRBV24-1,.,TRBJ2-1
TGTGCCAGCAGCCAGGGGACAGATACGCAGTATTTT,CASSQGTDTQYF,.,TRBV11-3,.,TRBJ2-3
TGTGCCAGCAGGGGACAGGGGGTGGGCTCCTACGAGCAGTACTTC,CASRGQGVGSYEQYF,.,TRBV27,TRBD1,TRBJ2-7
TGTGCCTGGAGGCATGTCCGGGACAGGGGCTCCCTCTGGGGCTACACCTTC,CAWRHVRDRGSLWGYTF,.,TRBV30,TRBD1,TRBJ1-2
TGTGCCAGCAGTGTCGGACTAGCGGGACCCAATGAGCAGTTCTTC,CASSVGLAGPNEQFF,.,TRBV6-4,TRBD2,TRBJ2-1
TGTGCCTGGAACCGGGGTGCTAACTATGGCTACACCTTC,CAWNRGANYGYTF,once,TRBV30,.,TRBJ1-2
TGCGCCAGCAGTCCAGTCCAGGGAACTGAAGCTTTCTTT,CASSPVQGTEAFF,.,TRBV5-1,.,TRBJ1-1
TGTGCCAGCAGGGGGGGGGAGGGCCCCCTCCACTTT,CASRGGEGPLHF,.,TRBV12-3/TRBV12-4,.,TRBJ1-6
TGTGCCTGGGGACCCCACAACGAGCAGTACTTC,CAWGPHNEQYF,.,TRBV30,.,TRBJ2-7
TGTGCCTGGAGCCATACAGGGGGCGCAAACACCGGGGAGCTGTTTTTT,CAWSHTGGANTGELFF,.,TRBV30,TRBD1,TRBJ2-2
TGTGCCAGCAGCCTTCGCTCCTATAATTCACCCCTCCACTTT,CASSLRSYNSPLHF,.,TRBV5-8,.,TRBJ1-6
TGTGCCAGCAGCCAAGATAGCGGGACCCAGTACTTC,CASSQDSGTQYF,.,TRBV3-1/TRBV3-2,.,TRBJ2-5
TGCGCCAGCAGCCCTCTGACAGGGGCTTCCTACGAGCAGTACTTC,CASSPLTGASYEQYF,.,TRBV4-1,TRBD1,TRBJ2-7
TGTGCCAGCAGCTGGTCGGGGATTAGCGGGGACAACTACAATGAGCAGTTCTTC,CASSWSGISGDNYNEQFF,.,TRBV11-2,TRBD2,TRBJ2-1